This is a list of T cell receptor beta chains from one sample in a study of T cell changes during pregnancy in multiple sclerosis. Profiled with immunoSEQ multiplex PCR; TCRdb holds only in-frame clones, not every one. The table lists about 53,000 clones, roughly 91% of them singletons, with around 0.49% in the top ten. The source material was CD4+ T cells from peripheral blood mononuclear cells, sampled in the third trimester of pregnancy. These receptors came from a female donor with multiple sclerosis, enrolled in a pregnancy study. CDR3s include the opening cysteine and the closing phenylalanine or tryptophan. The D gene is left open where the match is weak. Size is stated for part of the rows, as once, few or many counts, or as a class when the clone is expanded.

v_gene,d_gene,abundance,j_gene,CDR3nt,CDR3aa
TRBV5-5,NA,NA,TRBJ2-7,TGTGCCAGCAGCTTGACGTGGGCGCGACAACAATCCGAGCAGTACTTC,CASSLTWARQQSEQYF
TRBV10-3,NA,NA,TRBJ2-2,TGTGCCATCAGTGAGAGGACAACGACCGGGGAGCTGTTTTTT,CAISERTTTGELFF
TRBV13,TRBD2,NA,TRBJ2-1,TGTGCCAGCAGCTCACTAGCGGGGACCAACAATGAGCAGTTCTTC,CASSSLAGTNNEQFF
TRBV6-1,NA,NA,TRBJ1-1,TGTGCCAGCAGTGACCTGTCTGAAGCTTTCTTT,CASSDLSEAFF
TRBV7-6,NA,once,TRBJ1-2,TGTGCCAGCAGCTTAGGTAGTGGTTATGGCTACACCTTC,CASSLGSGYGYTF
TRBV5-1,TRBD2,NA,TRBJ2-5,TGCGCCAGCAGCCCGGGACTAGAATCAAGTAGGGAGACCCAGTACTTC,CASSPGLESSRETQYF
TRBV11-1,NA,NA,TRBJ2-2,TGTGCCAGCAGCCCCCGCAGGGGTCCAAGGAACACCGGGGAGCTGTTTTTT,CASSPRRGPRNTGELFF
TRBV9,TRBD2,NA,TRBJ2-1,TGTGCCAGCAGCGTTGGAGGAATAGCGGGGGCCTCCTACAATGAGCAGTTCTTC,CASSVGGIAGASYNEQFF
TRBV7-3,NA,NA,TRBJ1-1,TGTGCCAGCAGCTTAAGCGGCAATGAAGCTTTCTTT,CASSLSGNEAFF
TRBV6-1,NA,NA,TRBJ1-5,TGTGCCAGCATCACCGGTATTAATCAGCCCCAGCATTTT,CASITGINQPQHF
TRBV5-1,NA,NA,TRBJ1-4,TGCGCCAGCAGCTTCGGGACAACTAATGAAAAACTGTTTTTT,CASSFGTTNEKLFF
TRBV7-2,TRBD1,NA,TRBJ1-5,TGTGCCAGCAGCGCGAATCTCCAGGGGGCCAGACAGCCCCAGCATTTT,CASSANLQGARQPQHF
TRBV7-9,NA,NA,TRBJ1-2,TGTGCCAGCAGCTCCGACACCAACTATGGCTACACCTTC,CASSSDTNYGYTF
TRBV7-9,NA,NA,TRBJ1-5,TGTGCCAGCAGCTCGGACAGCCAGAATCAGCCCCAGCATTTT,CASSSDSQNQPQHF
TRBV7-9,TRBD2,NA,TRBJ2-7,TGTGCCAGCAGCGAATCCCGGGGGGGCCTTTACGAGCAGTACTTC,CASSESRGGLYEQYF
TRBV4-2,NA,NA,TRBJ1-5,TGTGCCAGCAGCCAAGTCCTAGCGAGGCTCCAGCATTTT,CASSQVLARLQHF
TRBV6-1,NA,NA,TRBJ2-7,TGTGCCATCAAGACGGTTACAGGGTACGAGCAGTACTTC,CAIKTVTGYEQYF
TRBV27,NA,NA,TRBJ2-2,TGTGCCAGCAGCGCGGTTGCGAACACCGGGGAGCTGTTTTTT,CASSAVANTGELFF
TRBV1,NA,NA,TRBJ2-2,TGCACCAGCAGCCTCAAGGCCGCAGCGGGGGGCACCGGGGAGCTGTTTTTT,CTSSLKAAAGGTGELFF
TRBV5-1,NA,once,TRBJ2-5,TGCGCCAGCAGCTTAGAGGTTCCGTGGGGGCCTGGTGAGACCCAGTACTTC,CASSLEVPWGPGETQYF
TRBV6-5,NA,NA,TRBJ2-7,TGTGCCAGTTCTACCCCTACGGAGCAGTACTTC,CASSTPTEQYF